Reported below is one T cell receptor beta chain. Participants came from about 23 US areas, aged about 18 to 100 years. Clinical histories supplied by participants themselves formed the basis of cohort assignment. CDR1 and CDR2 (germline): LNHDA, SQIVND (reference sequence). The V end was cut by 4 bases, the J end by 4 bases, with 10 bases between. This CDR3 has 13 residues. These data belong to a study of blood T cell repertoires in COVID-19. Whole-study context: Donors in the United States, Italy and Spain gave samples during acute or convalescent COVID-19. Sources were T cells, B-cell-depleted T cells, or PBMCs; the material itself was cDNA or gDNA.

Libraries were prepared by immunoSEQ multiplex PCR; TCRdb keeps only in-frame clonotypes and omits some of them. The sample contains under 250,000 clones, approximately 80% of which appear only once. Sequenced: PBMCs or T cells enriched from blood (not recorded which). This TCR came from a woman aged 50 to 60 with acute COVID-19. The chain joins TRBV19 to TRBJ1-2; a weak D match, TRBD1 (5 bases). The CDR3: CASSTLGGYGYTF. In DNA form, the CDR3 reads TGTGCCAGTAGTACGCTGGGGGGCTATGGCTACACCTTC. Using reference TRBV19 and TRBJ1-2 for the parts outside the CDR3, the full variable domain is DGGITQSPKYLFRKEGQNVTLSCEQNLNHDAMYWYRQDPGQGLRLIYYSQIVNDFQKGDIAEGYSVSREKKESFPLTVTSAQKNPTAFYLCASSTLGGYGYTFGSGTRLTVV.